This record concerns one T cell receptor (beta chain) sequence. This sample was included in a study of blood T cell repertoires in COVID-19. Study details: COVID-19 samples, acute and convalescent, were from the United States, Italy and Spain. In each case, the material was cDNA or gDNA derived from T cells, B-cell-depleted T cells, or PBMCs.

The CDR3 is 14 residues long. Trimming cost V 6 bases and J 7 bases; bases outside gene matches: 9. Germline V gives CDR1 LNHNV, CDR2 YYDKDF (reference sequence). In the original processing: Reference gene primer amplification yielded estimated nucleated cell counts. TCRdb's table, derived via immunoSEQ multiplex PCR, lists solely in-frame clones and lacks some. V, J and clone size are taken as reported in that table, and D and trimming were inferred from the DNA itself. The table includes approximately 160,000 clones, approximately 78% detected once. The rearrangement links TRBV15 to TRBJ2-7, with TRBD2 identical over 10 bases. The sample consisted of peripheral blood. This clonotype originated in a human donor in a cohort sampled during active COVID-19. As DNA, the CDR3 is TGTGCCACCAGAGCGGGGGGGGGACGAAGGGAGCAGTACTTC. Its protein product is CATRAGGGRREQYF. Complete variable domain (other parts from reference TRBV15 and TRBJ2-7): DAMVIQNPRYQVTQFGKPVTLSCSQTLNHNVMYWYQQKSSQAPKLLFHYYDKDFNNEADTPDNFQSRRPNTSFCFLDIRSPGLGDTAMYLCATRAGGGRREQYFGPGTRLTVT.